The 5 T cell receptor beta chains reported below all come from one sample, sequenced in a study of spatial heterogeneity in lung cancer. Time point: sample taken at primary tumor resection. MiXCR, run by TCRdb on the 5' RACE reads, gives a single entry per CDR3 protein. The table records 7,000 or so distinct CDR3 sequences, around 7% of them present only once. The sample here was PBMCs, taken at surgery. These receptors all come from a male donor with early-stage non-small cell lung cancer.

This clonotype was counted only a few times. The J gene is TRBJ1-5, the V gene TRBV2, with a tentative D call TRBD1 (6 bases). Trimming left V 3 bases short and J 9 bases short, with 15 bases between. This CDR3 region has 14 residues. CDR1 and CDR2 from the germline V gene are SNHLY and FYNNEI. The CDR3 loop is CASSESVAGVPQHF. The CDR3 DNA follows: TGTGCCAGCAGTGAGTCAGTGGCAGGGGTGCCCCAGCATTTT.

This clonotype was recorded at least ten times. V gene TRBV28 combines with J gene TRBJ2-1; 8 nucleotides match TRBD2. The CDR3 totals 15 residues. Germline values: CDR1 MDHEN, CDR2 SYDVKM. V lost 5 bases to trimming and J lost 5 bases; unmatched junction nucleotides: 8. The CDR3 loop reads CASSPGGEWDNEQFF. CDR3 DNA sequence: TGTGCCAGCAGTCCCGGGGGGGAGTGGGACAATGAGCAGTTCTTC.

This clonotype occurred many times. The CDR3 spells CASSISRGAGTGELFF. CDR3 DNA sequence: TGTGCCAGTAGTATATCCAGGGGCGCGGGCACCGGGGAGCTGTTTTTT. The V and J genes are TRBV19 and TRBJ2-2, with D maybe TRBD1 (6 bases). CDR3 size: 16 residues. Germline values: CDR1 LNHDA, CDR2 SQIVND (reference sequence). V lost 2 bases to trimming and J lost 4 bases, with 14 bases between them.

There are many counts of this clonotype. Here the CDR3 DNA reads TGTGCCAGTAGATATACGGCCAGTCCGACCGGGGAGCTGTTTTTT. As protein: CASRYTASPTGELFF. The chain has TRBV19 and TRBJ2-2, with no clear D. The CDR3 spans 15 residues. Germline V gives CDR1 LNHDA, CDR2 SQIVND (reference sequence). Trimming took off 6 bases at V and 5 bases at J, with 16 bases between the two ends.

This clonotype was observed many times. This chain joins TRBV29-1 and TRBJ2-5, with unresolved D. The germline V and J ends were trimmed by 8 bases and 1 base, with 8 bases remaining between them. The CDR3 has 11 residues. Germline V gives CDR1 SQVTM, CDR2 ANQGSEA. The CDR3 is CSPRIQETQYF. CDR3 nucleotides: TGCAGCCCTCGGATCCAAGAGACCCAGTACTTC.